These 28 T cell receptor beta chains originate from one sample sequenced in a study of T cell changes during pregnancy in multiple sclerosis. Sequencing was performed with immunoSEQ multiplex PCR; in TCRdb, only in-frame clones are kept and a portion is missing. The sample lists approximately 100,000 clones, almost 95% occurring once. This specimen was peripheral blood, taken in the third trimester of pregnancy. The receptors shown here come from a female donor with multiple sclerosis, enrolled in a pregnancy study.

V usage is TRBV28 and J usage is TRBJ1-2; 8 bases are shared with TRBD1. The germline gives CDR1 MDHEN, CDR2 SYDVKM. V gave up 6 bases and J gave up 0 bases; unmatched junction bases: 6. This CDR3 is built from 15 residues. DNA for the CDR3: TGTGCCAGCAGACCTGGACAGGGCCCTAACTATGGCTACACCTTC. Translated: CASRPGQGPNYGYTF.

The gene calls are TRBV27 and TRBJ2-1; 10 nucleotides align to TRBD2. Germline CDR1 reads MNHEY; CDR2 reads SMNVEV (reference sequence). The CDR3 consists of 15 residues. After removal of 3 bases from V and 7 bases from J, the junction contained 6 bases not matched to a gene. CDR3 sequence: CASSFASGSVNEQFF. CDR3 nucleotides: TGTGCCAGCAGTTTTGCTAGCGGGAGTGTGAATGAGCAGTTCTTC.

The gene calls are TRBV10-2 and TRBJ2-7; a possible D gene is TRBD1 (6 bases). The ends were cut back, 5 bases at V and 4 bases at J, with 12 bases in the middle. This CDR3 comprises 13 residues. Germline values: CDR1 WSHSY, CDR2 SAAADI. This chain's CDR3 is CASSSGTLYEQYF. The DNA of the CDR3 is TGCGCCAGCAGTTCCGGGACACTTTACGAGCAGTACTTC.

CDR3 nucleotide sequence: TGTGCCAGCTCACCACCTGGGACAGCCGGAGAGACCCAGTACTTC. Its translation is CASSPPGTAGETQYF. This rearrangement joins TRBV18 to TRBJ2-5; 7 nucleotides line up with TRBD1. Germline loops: CDR1 KGHSH, CDR2 LQKENI. V lost 0 bases to trimming and J lost 4 bases; unmatched junction nucleotides: 5. The CDR3 consists of 15 residues.

The V and J genes are TRBV29-1 and TRBJ2-1; TRBD1 aligns across 7 bases. This CDR3 has 14 amino acids. Germline V CDR1 and CDR2: SQVTM, ANQGSEA. V lost 6 bases to trimming and J lost 4 bases; unmatched junction nucleotides: 9. CDR3 coding DNA: TGCAGCGTACGTGCCGGGACAGCTTACAATGAGCAGTTCTTC. Protein product: CSVRAGTAYNEQFF.

V usage is TRBV19 and J usage is TRBJ2-3; TRBD1 matches 7 bases. The CDR3 runs 15 residues. Looked up from germline, CDR1 is LNHDA and CDR2 is SQIVND (reference sequence). V lost 11 bases, J lost 2 bases, and 13 bases stayed unmatched. CDR3 coding DNA: TGTGCCTCAACTCTGACAGGGAGCCCCACAGATACGCAGTATTTT. This sequence encodes CASTLTGSPTDTQYF.

The V gene is TRBV11-2, the J gene TRBJ2-1; 9 bases agree with TRBD1. Germline V gene sequence: CDR1 SGHAT, CDR2 FQNNGV. The CDR3 covers 15 residues. Unmatched junction bases numbered 11, after V lost 8 bases and J lost 6 bases. This CDR3 reads CASQGWDREINEQFF. The CDR3 nucleotides are TGTGCCAGCCAAGGGTGGGACAGGGAAATCAATGAGCAGTTCTTC.

This rearrangement joins TRBV19 to TRBJ2-7; D is possibly TRBD2 (5 bases). The CDR3 extends over 15 amino acids. Deletions cut 0 bases from V and 5 bases from J, with 14 bases between. From germline, CDR1 is LNHDA and CDR2 SQIVND (reference sequence). The CDR3 DNA follows: TGTGCCAGTAGTATAGAGGTGGGAGTTTTCCACGAGCAGTACTTC. It specifies CASSIEVGVFHEQYF.

The chain combines TRBV7-2 with TRBJ2-3; D gene uncertain. The CDR3 length is 11 residues. With 5 bases removed from V and 7 bases from J, the gap between germline ends came to 7 bases. Germline V gene data show CDR1 as SGHTA and CDR2 as FQGNSA. The CDR3 is CASSTEYTQYF. The DNA for the CDR3 is TGTGCCAGCAGCACCGAGTATACGCAGTATTTT.

The chain recombines TRBV28 with TRBJ1-1; 10 positions match TRBD1. The CDR3 sequence is 15 residues long. Germline CDR1 reads MDHEN; CDR2 reads SYDVKM. The trim removed 3 bases at V and 5 bases at J, leaving 6 bases unmatched. The CDR3 DNA sequence: TGTGCCAGCAGTTTGCTCGGGACAGGGGCAACTGAAGCTTTCTTT. It specifies CASSLLGTGATEAFF.

The chain recombines TRBV7-2 with TRBJ2-7; 7 bases are shared with TRBD2. Germline V lookup: CDR1 SGHTA, CDR2 FQGNSA. Trimming removed 1 base from V and 5 bases from J; junction bases left unmatched: 2. The CDR3 runs to 13 residues. The CDR3 DNA follows: TGTGCCAGCAGCTTAGGGGAGGGAAACGAGCAGTACTTC. This gives the protein CASSLGEGNEQYF.

V and J are TRBV28 and TRBJ2-3, with a possible D match to TRBD2 (7 bases). Trimming pared 5 bases from V and 0 bases from J, leaving 18 bases between. CDR3 length equals 17 residues. CDR1 is MDHEN, CDR2 SYDVKM, per germline. The CDR3 DNA is TGTGCCAGCAGTGTCCCCATGGGGGGGCCAAGCACAGATACGCAGTATTTT. Translating it yields CASSVPMGGPSTDTQYF.

The chain links TRBV28 to TRBJ2-7; weak D call: TRBD1 (6 bases). The CDR3 length is 13 residues. The germline gives CDR1 MDHEN, CDR2 SYDVKM. Trimming stripped 6 bases from V and 9 bases from J, with 18 bases between. The CDR3 region is CASSPGTPTGQYF. In nucleotides, the CDR3 is TGTGCCAGCAGCCCCGGGACACCCACCGGGCAGTACTTC.

This clone was counted only a few times. The chain carries TRBV7-6 and TRBJ1-1; D gene unclear. CDR3 length: 13 residues. Germline V gives CDR1 SGHVS, CDR2 FNYEAQ. Between the trimmed V and J ends, which lost 3 bases and 0 bases, there was a span of 5 bases. DNA for the CDR3: TGTGCCAGCAGCTTTAGAGTGAACACTGAAGCTTTCTTT. It is translated as CASSFRVNTEAFF.

This chain uses TRBV5-4 with TRBJ2-2; D gene unclear. The CDR3 has 12 amino acids. The V end lost 2 bases, the J end lost 7 bases, and 6 bases lay between the germline ends. Germline assignment: CDR1 SGHNT and CDR2 YYREEE (reference sequence). This chain's CDR3 is CASSLYGGELFF. The CDR3 DNA sequence: TGTGCCAGCAGCTTATACGGCGGGGAGCTGTTTTTT.

V and J are TRBV19 and TRBJ1-2; D remains unclear. Trimming pared 5 bases from V and 4 bases from J, leaving 14 bases between. The CDR3 runs to 14 residues. Germline CDR1 and CDR2: LNHDA and SQIVND (reference sequence). CDR3 nucleotide sequence: TGTGCCAGTAGTCTGACGGGTGGATCCTATGGCTACACCTTC. Its translation is CASSLTGGSYGYTF.

V is TRBV9 and J is TRBJ2-7; 8 positions match TRBD1. With 2 bases clipped from V and 7 bases from J, the junction kept 11 bases outside the gene matches. From germline, CDR1 is SGDLS and CDR2 YYNGEE. The CDR3 runs to 15 residues. The CDR3 region has the DNA TGTGCCAGCAGCGTGGATGGACAGGGATTGTGGGAGCAGTACTTC. It translates to CASSVDGQGLWEQYF.

The J gene is TRBJ2-7, the V gene TRBV28; D not certain. The ends were cut back, 5 bases at V and 4 bases at J, with 12 bases in the middle. The CDR3 spans 13 residues. Per germline, CDR1 MDHEN and CDR2 SYDVKM. Here the CDR3 reads CASSPLAPYEQYF. The CDR3 nucleotides read TGTGCCAGCAGTCCACTCGCCCCTTACGAGCAGTACTTC. The complete variable domain, with remaining parts taken from reference TRBV28 and TRBJ2-7, reads DVKVTQSSRYLVKRTGEKVFLECVQDMDHENMFWYRQDPGLGLRLIYFSYDVKMKEKGDIPEGYSVSREKKERFSLILESASTNQTSMYLCASSPLAPYEQYFGPGTRLTVT.

V usage is TRBV30 and J usage is TRBJ2-5; 13 nucleotides agree with TRBD2. Germline lookup yields CDR1 GTSNPN and CDR2 SVGIG (reference sequence). V trimming: 3 bases; J trimming: 1 base; junction bases outside the gene matches: 8. The CDR3 has 17 residues. The CDR3 region is CAWRLAGGSLGQETQYF. CDR3 in DNA: TGTGCCTGGAGACTAGCGGGAGGGAGTTTGGGCCAAGAGACCCAGTACTTC.

Concerning this clone: The germline gene is not matched at one end of the junction; a read error may be the cause. The rearrangement joins TRBV7-7 to TRBJ2-5; maybe TRBD1 (6 bases). The germline gives CDR1 SSHAT, CDR2 FNYEAQ (reference sequence). The CDR3 loop spans 15 amino acids. CDR3 in amino acids: CASSLAGTPQETQYF. Written as DNA, the CDR3 is TGTGCTAGCAGCTTAGCCGGGACACCACAAGAGACCCAGTACTTC.

This clone has more than one count but fewer than ten. The genes are TRBV6-5 and TRBJ1-2, with D perhaps matching TRBD1 (6 bases). The V end was cut by 8 bases, the J end by 5 bases, with 15 bases between. From germline, CDR1 is MNHEY and CDR2 SVGAGI. This CDR3 has 13 amino acids. The DNA for the CDR3 is TGTGCCAGCTCAACCGGACAGTCGTATGGCTACACCTTC. It specifies CASSTGQSYGYTF.

The chain employs TRBV10-3 and TRBJ2-7, with 8 bases that match TRBD1. Germline V gives CDR1 ENHRY, CDR2 SYGVKD. Trimming at V came to 4 bases and at J to 5 bases, leaving 7 bases not matched to a gene. The CDR3 has 14 amino acids. The CDR3 loop reads CAISADGQGDEQYF. The CDR3 DNA follows: TGTGCCATCAGTGCCGACGGACAGGGCGACGAGCAGTACTTC.

The V call is TRBV7-2, the J call TRBJ1-1, with unresolved D. The CDR3 runs 13 residues. CDR1 and CDR2 (germline): SGHTA, FQGNSA. V lost 4 bases, J lost 2 bases, and 8 bases lay in between. As DNA, the CDR3 is TGTGCCAGCAGCTGGTCAGGAAACACTGAAGCTTTCTTT. As protein: CASSWSGNTEAFF.

The chain joins TRBV2 to TRBJ2-7; 7 nucleotides align to TRBD2. Unmatched junction bases numbered 1, after V lost 6 bases and J lost 2 bases. The CDR3 extends over 12 amino acids. Germline-derived CDR1 and CDR2 are SNHLY and FYNNEI. In DNA form, the CDR3 reads TGTGCCAGCAGAGCGGGACCCTACGAGCAGTACTTC. This sequence encodes CASRAGPYEQYF.

The rearrangement joins TRBV9 to TRBJ2-7; D unresolved. CDR3 length: 10 residues. Trimming cost V 3 bases and J 5 bases, with 3 bases left between them. The germline CDR1 and CDR2 sequences are SGDLS and YYNGEE. In DNA, the CDR3 is TGTGCCAGCAGCGCCGACGAGCAGTACTTC. It specifies CASSADEQYF.

The rearrangement uses TRBV16 and TRBJ2-7, with D hard to call. Trimming pared 2 bases from V and 5 bases from J, leaving 7 bases between. CDR1 and CDR2 from the germline V gene are KGHSY and FQNENV. The CDR3 runs 12 residues. The CDR3: CASSQRYHEQYF. CDR3 DNA: TGTGCCAGCAGCCAACGGTACCACGAGCAGTACTTC.

V usage is TRBV14 and J usage is TRBJ2-1; 7 bases agree with TRBD2. V was clipped by 0 bases and J by 1 base; unmatched bases: 3. CDR1 is SGHDN, CDR2 FVKESK, per germline. This CDR3 contains 16 residues. The CDR3 region has the DNA TGTGCCAGCAGCCAAGAACTAGCGAGTTCCTACAATGAGCAGTTCTTC. This codes for CASSQELASSYNEQFF.

This rearrangement joins TRBV28 to TRBJ1-3, with D unclear. V shed 6 bases and J shed 2 bases, with 8 bases lying between them. The CDR3 length is 13 residues. The germline V gene encodes CDR1 MDHEN and CDR2 SYDVKM. The DNA of the CDR3 is TGTGCCAGCAGCAGGATAACTGGAAACACCATATATTTT. It translates to CASSRITGNTIYF.